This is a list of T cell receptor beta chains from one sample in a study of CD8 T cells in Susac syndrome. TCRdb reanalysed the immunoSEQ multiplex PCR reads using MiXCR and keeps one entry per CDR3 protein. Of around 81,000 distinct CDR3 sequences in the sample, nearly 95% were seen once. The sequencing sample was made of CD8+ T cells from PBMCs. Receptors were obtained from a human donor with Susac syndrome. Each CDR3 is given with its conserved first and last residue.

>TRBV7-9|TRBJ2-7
CASSLERGRAPYEQYF
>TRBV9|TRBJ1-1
CASSPGGRTDFEAFF
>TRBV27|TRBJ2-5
CASSPGGRTQYF
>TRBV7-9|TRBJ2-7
CASSLGGQGIYEQYF
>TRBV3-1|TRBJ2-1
CASSQDRREVDEQFF
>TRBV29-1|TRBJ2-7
CSVGSSYEQYF
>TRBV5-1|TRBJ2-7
CASTEGYEQYF
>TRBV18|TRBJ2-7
CASSPTGMVYEQYF
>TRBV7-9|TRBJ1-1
CASSLATGGWENTEAFF
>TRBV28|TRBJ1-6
CASSFVTVNSPLHF
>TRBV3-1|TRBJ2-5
CASSQDAQEEETQYF
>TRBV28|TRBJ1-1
CASSPTGVHTEAFF
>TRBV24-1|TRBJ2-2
CATSADEENTGELFF
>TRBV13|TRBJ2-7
CASSEVRDSYEQYF
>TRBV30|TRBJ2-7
CAWKGSYEQYF